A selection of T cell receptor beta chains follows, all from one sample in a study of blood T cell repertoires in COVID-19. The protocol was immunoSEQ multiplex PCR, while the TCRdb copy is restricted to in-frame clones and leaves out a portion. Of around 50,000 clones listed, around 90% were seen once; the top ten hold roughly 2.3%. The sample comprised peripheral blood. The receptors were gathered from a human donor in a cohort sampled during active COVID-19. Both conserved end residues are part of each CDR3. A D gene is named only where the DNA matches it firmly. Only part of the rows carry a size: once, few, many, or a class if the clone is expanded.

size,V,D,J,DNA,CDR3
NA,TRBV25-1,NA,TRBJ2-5,TGTGCCAGCAGTAGGGGTAGGGGGAGAGAGACCCAGTACTTC,CASSRGRGRETQYF
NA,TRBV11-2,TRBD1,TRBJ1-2,TGTGCCAGCAGCTCGAAACAGGGGAGTTATGGCTACACCTTC,CASSSKQGSYGYTF
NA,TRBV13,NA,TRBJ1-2,TGTGCCAGCAGCGTCCAACTACAATACACCTTC,CASSVQLQYTF
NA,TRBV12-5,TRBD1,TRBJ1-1,TGTGCTAGTGGTTTACGCCTCGACAGGGCGGCTGAAGCTTTCTTT,CASGLRLDRAAEAFF
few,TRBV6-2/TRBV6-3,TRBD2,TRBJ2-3,TGTGCCAGCAGCGCCGGGACTAGCGACACAGATACGCAGTATTTT,CASSAGTSDTDTQYF
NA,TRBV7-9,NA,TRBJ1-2,TGTGCCAGCAGCCCACCACGACCGGGTGGCTACACCTTC,CASSPPRPGGYTF
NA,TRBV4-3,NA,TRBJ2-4,TGCGCCAGCAGCCAAGAATTGCATGTGACGGGGGACTCAAACATTCAGTACTTC,CASSQELHVTGDSNIQYF
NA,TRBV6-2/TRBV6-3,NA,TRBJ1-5,TGTGCCAGCAGCCAACCACAGGGAATTAATCAGCCCCAGCATTTT,CASSQPQGINQPQHF
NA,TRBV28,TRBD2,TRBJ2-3,TGTGCCAGCAGCCCTACTAGCGGGAGGGCTGATACGCAGTATTTT,CASSPTSGRADTQYF
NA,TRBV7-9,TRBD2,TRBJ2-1,TGTGCCAGCAGCTTAGATGGGGGGGATGAGCAGTTCTTC,CASSLDGGDEQFF
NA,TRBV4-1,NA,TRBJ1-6,TGCGCCAGCAGCCAAGAAGGGACTACCGAGGCCAATTCACCCCTCCACTTT,CASSQEGTTEANSPLHF
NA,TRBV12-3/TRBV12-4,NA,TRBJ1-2,TGTGCCAGCAGACTAACGGGGTTGGGTGGCTACACCTTC,CASRLTGLGGYTF
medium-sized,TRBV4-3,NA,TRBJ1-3,TGCGCCAGCAGCCAAGCGGCGAGGAGCTCTGGAAACACCATATATTTT,CASSQAARSSGNTIYF
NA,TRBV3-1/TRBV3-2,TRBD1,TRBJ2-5,TGTGCCAGCAGCCAATATGCACACGAGGGGGCCGGGGAGACCCAGTACTTC,CASSQYAHEGAGETQYF
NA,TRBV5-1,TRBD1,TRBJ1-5,TGCGCCAGCAGCTTGGGGGACAGGGGAAGCAATCAGCCCCAGCATTTT,CASSLGDRGSNQPQHF
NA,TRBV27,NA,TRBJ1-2,TGTGCCAGCAGTTACCCCGGGGGCTATGGCTACACCTTC,CASSYPGGYGYTF
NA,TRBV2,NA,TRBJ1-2,TGTGCCAGCGAGGACAGCCGAAGGTTTAACTATGGCTACACCTTC,CASEDSRRFNYGYTF
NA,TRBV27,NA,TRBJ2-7,TGTGCCAGTTACACAGGGTGGGGTGGTGAGCAGTACTTC,CASYTGWGGEQYF
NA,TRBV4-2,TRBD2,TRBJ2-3,TGTGCCAGCAGCCAAGATAGCGGCCTAGCGGGGGGCACAGATACGCAGTATTTT,CASSQDSGLAGGTDTQYF
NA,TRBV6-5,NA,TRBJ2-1,TGTGCCAGCAAGCTGGACAGCAACAATGAGCAGTTCTTC,CASKLDSNNEQFF
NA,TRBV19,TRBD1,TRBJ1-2,TGTGCCAGTACTTACAGGGGCGACGGGGGCTACACCTTC,CASTYRGDGGYTF
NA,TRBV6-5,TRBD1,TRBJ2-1,TGTGCCAGCATAGGGGACAGGACTCGCAATGAGCAGTTCTTC,CASIGDRTRNEQFF
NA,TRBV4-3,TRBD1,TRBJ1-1,TGCGCCAGCAGCCAAGGAAGGCAGGGGGCGAGCACTGAAGCTTTCTTT,CASSQGRQGASTEAFF
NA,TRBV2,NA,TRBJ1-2,TGTGCCAGCAGCTACAGGGTTAACTATGGCTACACCTTC,CASSYRVNYGYTF
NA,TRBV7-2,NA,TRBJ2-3,TGTGCCAGCAGCTCAGGAACAGATACGCAGTATTTT,CASSSGTDTQYF
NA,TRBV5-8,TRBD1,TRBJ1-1,TGTGCCAGCAGCTTACAGGGGGCGTCCGTCACTGAAGCTTTCTTT,CASSLQGASVTEAFF
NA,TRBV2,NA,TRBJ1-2,TGTGCCACCTCAGACAGGTTGGAAAATGGCTACACCTTC,CATSDRLENGYTF
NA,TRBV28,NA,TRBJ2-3,TGTGCCAGCGGGGGGAGAGGCACAGATACGCAGTATTTT,CASGGRGTDTQYF
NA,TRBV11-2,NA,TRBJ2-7,TGTGCCAGCAGCCCAAAATCGAGCTACGAGCAGTACTTC,CASSPKSSYEQYF
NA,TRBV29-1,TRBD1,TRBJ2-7,TGCAGCGTTTTGACAGGGAACACCTACGAGCAGTACTTC,CSVLTGNTYEQYF
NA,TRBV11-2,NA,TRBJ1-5,TGTGCCAGCAGCCCCCAGGGTTTAAATCAGCCCCAGCATTTT,CASSPQGLNQPQHF
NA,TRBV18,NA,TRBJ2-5,TGTGCCAGCTCAAAAGACAGAAGCCAAGAGACCCAGTACTTC,CASSKDRSQETQYF
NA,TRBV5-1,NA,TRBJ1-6,TGCGCCAGCAGCCTGGACGGAAGCGATTCACCCCTCCACTTT,CASSLDGSDSPLHF
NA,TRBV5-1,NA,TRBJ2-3,TGCGCCAGCAGCACACGACAGGCTACGCAGTATTTT,CASSTRQATQYF
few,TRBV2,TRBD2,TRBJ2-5,TGTGCCAGCAGTGAATTGACGGGGGGGACAGAGACCCAGTACTTC,CASSELTGGTETQYF
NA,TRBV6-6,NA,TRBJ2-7,TGTGCCAGCAGTTTCCCACAGGTTTACGAGCAGTACTTC,CASSFPQVYEQYF
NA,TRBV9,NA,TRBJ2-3,TGTGCCAGCAGCGTAGGTATAGCATCTGAAGATACGCAGTATTTT,CASSVGIASEDTQYF
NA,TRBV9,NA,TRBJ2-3,TGTGCCAGCAGCGTAGGGGTTATGGAGTTCACAGATACGCAGTATTTT,CASSVGVMEFTDTQYF
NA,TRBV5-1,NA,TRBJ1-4,TGCGCCAGCAGCTTGGAGGACGGGGTGCCAAATGAAAAACTGTTTTTT,CASSLEDGVPNEKLFF
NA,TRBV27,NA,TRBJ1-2,TGTGCCAGCAGTTCCCGACGGGGGGCTTTGCGCTACACCTTC,CASSSRRGALRYTF
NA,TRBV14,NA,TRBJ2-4,TGTGCCAGCAGCCAATCTATCATTCAGTACTTC,CASSQSIIQYF
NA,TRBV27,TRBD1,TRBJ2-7,TGTGCCAGCAGCGGGGGACAGGGAGGATACGAGCAGTACTTC,CASSGGQGGYEQYF